Included here is one TCR beta chain sequence, with context. PBMCs numbering at least 6.5 million were isolated per sample. Next came a second PCR, run for about 6 to 12 cycles, which used a sample-barcoded 5' primer along with a J-beta primer mix. TCRdb reprocessed the 5' RACE reads via MiXCR and lists one record per CDR3 protein. The table includes 580,000 or so distinct CDR3 sequences, around 50% detected once. CDR3 length: 13 residues. Per the germline V gene, CDR1 is DFQATT and CDR2 is SNEGSKA (reference sequence). Trimming took off 5 bases at V and 0 bases at J, with 8 bases between the two ends. The data stem from a study of blood T cells in healthy people across ages.

The chain links TRBV20-1 to TRBJ2-1; D remains unclear. This clonotype originated in a man older than 75 in good health. The sequencing sample was made of blood. Here the CDR3 DNA reads TGCAGTGCTCAGCCTCCCTCCTACAATGAGCAGTTCTTC. It codes for CSAQPPSYNEQFF.